One T cell receptor beta chain is described in this entry. The study sequenced TCR beta in blood CD8+ and CD4+ T cells. This CDR3 is built from 13 residues. V was trimmed by 1 base and J by 3 bases, leaving 6 bases between them. CDR1 and CDR2 (germline): SNHLY, FYNNEI. This sample is part of a study of CD8 T cells in Susac syndrome. Reverse transcription of 0.5 to 1 ug RNA was performed with random hexamers. TCRdb independently ran MiXCR on the immunoSEQ multiplex PCR reads; one entry per CDR3 protein. The data contain 110,000 or so distinct CDR3 sequences, 80% to 95% of them singletons. This TCR derives from a human donor in good health. Sequencing used CD8+ T cells from PBMCs. The rearrangement joins TRBV2 to TRBJ1-1; D uncertain. The CDR3 DNA follows: TGTGCCAGCAGTGAAGGGGGATACACTGAAGCTTTCTTT. Its translation: CASSEGGYTEAFF.